Listed here are 29 T cell receptor beta chains from one sample, sequenced in a study of blood T cell repertoires in COVID-19. Libraries were prepared by immunoSEQ multiplex PCR; TCRdb keeps only in-frame clonotypes and omits some of them. The repertoire holds under 80,000 clones, with around nine tenths as singletons. Sequencing was carried out using peripheral blood. These receptor sequences come from a human donor in a cohort sampled during active COVID-19.

The chain combines TRBV30 with TRBJ2-3; 8 positions match TRBD2. This CDR3 is built from 14 residues. Germline lookup yields CDR1 GTSNPN and CDR2 SVGIG (reference sequence). Written as DNA, the CDR3 is TGTGCTCGGGAGGGCCTTAAAGGCACAGATACGCAGTATTTT. This translates into CAREGLKGTDTQYF. Full variable domain (rest looked up from reference TRBV30 and TRBJ2-3): SQTIHQWPATLVQPVGSPLSLECTVEGTSNPNLYWYRQAAGRGLQLLFYSVGIGQISSEVPQNLSASRPQDRQFILSSKKLLLSDSGFYLCAREGLKGTDTQYFGPGTRLTVL.

The chain carries TRBV5-1 and TRBJ2-3; 13 bases map to TRBD2. The J segment lost 0 bases and the V segment lost 4 bases, leaving 14 bases of the junction unmatched. CDR1 SGHRS and CDR2 YFSETQ come from the germline V gene. The CDR3 has 20 amino acids. CDR3 in amino acids: CASSPARTSGGDYSTDTQYF. Here the CDR3 DNA reads TGCGCCAGCAGCCCGGCCCGGACTAGCGGGGGAGATTATAGCACAGATACGCAGTATTTT.

The rearrangement uses TRBV11-2 and TRBJ1-1; D is perhaps TRBD1 (5 bases). V lost 6 bases to trimming and J lost 1 base, with 9 bases between them. The CDR3 spans 13 residues. The V gene's germline CDR1 is SGHAT and CDR2 FQNNGV. The CDR3: CASSITGNTEAFF. In DNA form, the CDR3 reads TGTGCCAGCAGTATAACAGGGAACACTGAAGCTTTCTTT.

Only a few counts were recorded for this clone. V and J are TRBV9 and TRBJ2-5; 9 bases are a match to TRBD2. V was pared by 6 bases and J by 4 bases, with 7 bases of the junction left unmatched. The germline gives CDR1 SGDLS, CDR2 YYNGEE. The CDR3 covers 14 residues. CDR3 nucleotide sequence: TGTGCCAGCACCACCATGACTAGCGGAGAGACCCAGTACTTC. Its translation: CASTTMTSGETQYF.

The chain carries TRBV6-6 and TRBJ2-2, with 8 bases fitting TRBD1. The CDR3 runs 14 residues. Germline V CDR1 and CDR2: MNHNY, SVGAGI (reference sequence). V was pared by 2 bases and J by 13 bases, with 9 bases of the junction left unmatched. The CDR3 spells CASSYDATGGGLFF. DNA of the CDR3: TGTGCCAGCAGTTACGATGCAACAGGGGGTGGGCTGTTTTTT.

V and J are TRBV6-5 and TRBJ2-7; 12 bases fit TRBD2. J was trimmed by 4 bases and V by 4 bases; bases with no gene match: 2. The CDR3 spans 14 residues. Germline CDR1 reads MNHEY; CDR2 reads SVGAGI. DNA of the CDR3: TGTGCCAGCAGTTTAGGACTAGCGGGATACGAGCAGTACTTC. Protein sequence: CASSLGLAGYEQYF.

This chain uses TRBV7-8 with TRBJ1-2; D remains ambiguous. Trimming removed 5 bases at V and 4 bases at J, with 17 bases between. Germline V gives CDR1 SGHVS, CDR2 FQNEAQ. This CDR3 contains 15 residues. Here the CDR3 reads CASSPREGLGYGYTF. The CDR3 bases are TGTGCCAGCAGCCCACGAGAGGGCCTTGGCTATGGCTACACCTTC.

The gene calls are TRBV2 and TRBJ2-7, with 14 bases identical to TRBD2. The V gene's germline CDR1 is SNHLY and CDR2 FYNNEI. With 3 bases clipped from V and 4 bases from J, the junction kept 8 bases outside the gene matches. This CDR3 has 17 amino acids. The CDR3 DNA sequence: TGTGCCAGCAGTGAGACTAGCGGGAGGGGGAGTCTTTACGAGCAGTACTTC. It specifies CASSETSGRGSLYEQYF.

The chain has TRBV10-1 and TRBJ2-7, with D possibly being TRBD2 (6 bases). Germline V gene sequence: CDR1 WNHNN, CDR2 SYGVQD (reference sequence). V lost 10 bases and J 2 bases, leaving 15 bases between the germline ends. CDR3 size: 13 residues. The CDR3 DNA follows: TGCGCCAACGCCTGCGGGGAGCCCTACGAGCAGTACTTC. Protein: CANACGEPYEQYF.

This clone occurred once. One end of the junction varies from germline; a read error may be responsible. The chain is built from TRBV20-1 and TRBJ2-7; TRBD1 aligns across 11 bases. This CDR3 has 11 residues. CDR1 is DFQATT and CDR2 is SNEGSKA in the germline V gene (reference sequence). The CDR3 DNA reads TGCAGTGCTAGCAGGGGACAGGGGGATCGCTTC. Translation: CSASRGQGDRF.

The V call is TRBV19, the J call TRBJ2-2, with TRBD2 identical over 9 bases. Per germline, CDR1 LNHDA and CDR2 SQIVND (reference sequence). The CDR3 loop spans 16 amino acids. The V segment lost 6 bases and the J segment 0 bases; nucleotides outside the gene matches: 5. The CDR3 reads CASSILAGTNTGELFF. In DNA form, the CDR3 reads TGTGCCAGTAGCATCCTAGCGGGGACGAACACCGGGGAGCTGTTTTTT. Complete variable domain (other parts from reference TRBV19 and TRBJ2-2): DGGITQSPKYLFRKEGQNVTLSCEQNLNHDAMYWYRQDPGQGLRLIYYSQIVNDFQKGDIAEGYSVSREKKESFPLTVTSAQKNPTAFYLCASSILAGTNTGELFFGEGSRLTVL.

The V gene is TRBV6-6, the J gene TRBJ1-2; tentatively, D is TRBD1 (5 bases). The CDR3 length is 12 residues. Germline CDR1 MNHNY, CDR2 SVGAGI (reference sequence). V shed 0 bases and J shed 13 bases, with 12 bases lying between them. CDR3 region: CASSYSDVGGTF. The CDR3 bases are TGTGCCAGCAGTTACTCGGACGTCGGGGGCACCTTC.

The chain employs TRBV14 and TRBJ1-1; 7 bases match TRBD1. The germline V gene encodes CDR1 SGHDN and CDR2 FVKESK. The CDR3 runs 13 residues. J was trimmed by 11 bases and V by 4 bases; bases with no gene match: 10. The CDR3 sequence: CASSPTPTGWAFF. The CDR3 region has the DNA TGTGCCAGCAGCCCCACCCCGACAGGGTGGGCTTTCTTT.

The genes are TRBV3-1 (or the pseudogene TRBV3-2) and TRBJ2-1; TRBD2 matches 7 bases. J lost 5 bases, V lost 1 base, and 20 bases had no gene match. The germline V gene has CDR1 LGHDT and CDR2 YNNKEL (reference sequence). The CDR3 has 20 amino acids. CDR3 sequence: CASSQAFFSSRTRKNNEQFF. DNA for the CDR3: TGTGCCAGCAGCCAAGCCTTCTTCTCAAGCCGGACTAGGAAAAACAATGAGCAGTTCTTC.

The genes are TRBV6-5 and TRBJ2-6; D unresolved. Germline V gives CDR1 MNHEY, CDR2 SVGAGI. V lost 4 bases to trimming and J lost 4 bases, with 5 bases between them. CDR3 length equals 13 residues. CDR3 loop: CASSSIGANVLTF. The CDR3 nucleotides are TGTGCCAGCAGTTCTATCGGGGCCAACGTCCTGACTTTC.

The V gene is TRBV7-9, the J gene TRBJ1-2; possible D gene TRBD1, 5 bases. The V gene lost 3 bases and the J gene lost 4 bases, with 6 bases spanning the gap. Germline CDR1 and CDR2: SEHNR and FQNEAQ (reference sequence). This CDR3 contains 12 residues. This CDR3 is CASSLTAYGYTF. CDR3 nucleotides: TGTGCCAGCAGCTTGACAGCCTATGGCTACACCTTC.

The V and J genes are TRBV2 and TRBJ2-5, with a weak D call TRBD1 (5 bases). From germline, CDR1 is SNHLY and CDR2 FYNNEI. This CDR3 region has 11 residues. The V and J ends lost 7 bases and 2 bases respectively, with 5 bases between them. This CDR3 reads CASNRQETQYF. For the CDR3, the DNA is TGTGCCAGCAACAGGCAAGAGACCCAGTACTTC.

V gene TRBV3-1 (or the pseudogene TRBV3-2) combines with J gene TRBJ1-1; tentatively, D is TRBD1 (5 bases). Trimming shortened V by 4 bases and J by 3 bases, and 21 bases separated the two germline ends. The CDR3 has 17 residues. Germline values: CDR1 LGHDT, CDR2 YNNKEL (reference sequence). CDR3 loop: CASSPRWRGRNHTEAFF. As DNA, the CDR3 is TGTGCCAGCAGCCCACGGTGGAGGGGACGAAACCACACTGAAGCTTTCTTT.

V is TRBV5-1 and J is TRBJ2-7; TRBD1 matches at 10 bases. Germline V lookup: CDR1 SGHRS, CDR2 YFSETQ. The length of the CDR3 is 18 residues. The V and J ends lost 5 bases and 1 base, in that order; junction bases with no gene match: 15. Here the CDR3 reads CASRRGDLRDRGSYEQYF. The CDR3 nucleotides are TGCGCCAGCAGACGGGGGGACCTCCGGGACAGGGGATCCTACGAGCAGTACTTC.

As for this clone: Other DNA sequences of this sample code for an identical CDR3. V gene TRBV6-2 or TRBV6-3 combines with J gene TRBJ2-7; D is perhaps TRBD1 (7 bases). The V end was cut by 2 bases, the J end by 2 bases, with 13 bases between. CDR3 size: 15 residues. Germline lookup yields CDR1 MNHEY and CDR2 SVGEGT. In DNA, the CDR3 is TGTGCCAGCAGTTACCGGGGGCAGGGGGCCTACGAGCAGTACTTC. Translated, it gives CASSYRGQGAYEQYF.

The rearrangement uses TRBV28 and TRBJ1-1, with D tentatively TRBD1 (5 bases). With 5 bases removed from V and 5 bases from J, the gap between germline ends came to 15 bases. This CDR3 comprises 14 residues. Germline CDR1 is MDHEN and CDR2 is SYDVKM. CDR3 in DNA: TGTGCCAGCAGTCCCCCGGGGGGTAAGACTGAAGCTTTCTTT. It translates to CASSPPGGKTEAFF.

The rearrangement links TRBV3-1 (or the pseudogene TRBV3-2) to TRBJ2-3, with unresolved D. Trimming removed 1 base from V and 10 bases from J, with 9 bases in between. The germline CDR1 and CDR2 sequences are LGHDT and YNNKEL (reference sequence). The length of the CDR3 is 12 residues. CDR3 in amino acids: CASSQGLDPQYF. The CDR3 DNA follows: TGTGCCAGCAGCCAAGGTCTAGACCCGCAGTATTTT.

This chain joins TRBV19 and TRBJ1-1, with 10 nucleotides matching TRBD1. CDR1 and CDR2 (germline): LNHDA, SQIVND (reference sequence). CDR3 size: 16 residues. V lost 8 bases, J lost 0 bases, and 9 bases stayed unmatched. The CDR3 reads CASGRGQGIMNTEAFF. CDR3 sequence (DNA): TGTGCCAGTGGGAGGGGACAGGGGATAATGAACACTGAAGCTTTCTTT.

V is TRBV5-5 and J is TRBJ1-3; the match to TRBD1 covers 10 bases. Looked up from germline, CDR1 is SGHKS and CDR2 is YYEKEE (reference sequence). With V trimmed by 3 bases and J by 2 bases, 5 bases remained unmatched. The CDR3 is 16 amino acids. The CDR3 loop reads CASSSDRGAPGNTIYF. The CDR3 DNA sequence: TGTGCCAGCAGCTCGGACAGGGGGGCACCTGGAAACACCATATATTTT.

This chain uses TRBV10-1 with TRBJ1-2; 7 bases agree with TRBD1. The V segment lost 6 bases and the J segment 5 bases; nucleotides outside the gene matches: 15. The CDR3 runs to 16 residues. From germline, CDR1 is WNHNN and CDR2 SYGVQD (reference sequence). The chain's CDR3 is CASRQTGSPKIYGYTF. The CDR3 nucleotides are TGCGCCAGCAGGCAGACAGGGTCCCCTAAGATATATGGCTACACCTTC.

The chain has TRBV6-5 and TRBJ2-5; no firm D call. V shed 10 bases and J shed 1 base, with 13 bases lying between them. Germline V gene sequence: CDR1 MNHEY, CDR2 SVGAGI. This CDR3 contains 13 residues. CDR3 region: CATKGAFQETQYF. Written as DNA, the CDR3 is TGTGCCACAAAAGGAGCCTTCCAAGAGACCCAGTACTTC.

The V call is TRBV10-3, the J call TRBJ2-1; 8 bases fit TRBD2. The junction had 6 bases not matched to a gene; V was cut back by 10 bases and J by 10 bases. The CDR3 extends over 11 amino acids. Germline CDR1 is ENHRY and CDR2 is SYGVKD. CDR3 bases: TGTGCCAGCGCCGGGACTAGAGAGCAGTTCTTC. It is translated as CASAGTREQFF.

This chain uses TRBV7-2 with TRBJ2-3; 9 bases line up with TRBD2. Germline V CDR1 and CDR2: SGHTA, FQGNSA. V was pared by 2 bases and J by 4 bases, with 4 bases of the junction left unmatched. This CDR3 spans 15 amino acids. This CDR3 reads CASSLQRGVSDTQYF. CDR3 sequence (DNA): TGTGCCAGCAGCTTACAGCGGGGGGTTTCAGATACGCAGTATTTT.

The genes are TRBV27 and TRBJ2-3, with 9 bases lining up with TRBD1. This CDR3 is built from 13 residues. The trim removed 8 bases at V and 3 bases at J, leaving 3 bases unmatched. Germline lookup yields CDR1 MNHEY and CDR2 SMNVEV (reference sequence). The CDR3 nucleotides are TGTGCCAGCGAGGACAGGGGTACAGATACGCAGTATTTT. It codes for CASEDRGTDTQYF.